This is a list of T cell receptor beta chains from one sample in a study of neurological immune-mediated disorders. Using its own MiXCR run on the 5' RACE reads, TCRdb lists one record per CDR3 protein. The data show about 22,000 distinct CDR3 sequences, 8% to 13% seen once. Sequencing used PBMCs. These receptors all come from a woman aged 60-70 years with HTLV-1-associated myelopathy (HAM/TSP). Both conserved end residues are trimmed from each CDR3.

TRBJ1-2	TRBV5-5	ASSLTQSNYGYT
TRBJ2-7	TRBV5-1	ASSWRNQAREFGFNYEQY
TRBJ2-3	TRBV20-1	SAGVQPLTDTQY
TRBJ2-1	TRBV20-1	SALGLAGGYNEQF
TRBJ1-2	TRBV5-1	ASSDLSRGSGYT
TRBJ2-1	TRBV20-1	SATSSGGGSYNEQF
TRBJ1-2	TRBV5-1	ASSFDRMLDGYT
TRBJ1-5	TRBV4-1	ASSQDTGGRKTQH
TRBJ2-7	TRBV29-1	SVEQSSGPSYEQY
TRBJ1-2	TRBV7-8	ASSLRQGGGGGYGYT
TRBJ1-6	TRBV20-1	SARELADSPLH
TRBJ2-1	TRBV20-1	SASRQNSYNEQF
TRBJ1-2	TRBV6-6	ASSSDRELSVGYT
TRBJ1-3	TRBV20-1	SASGTPGNTIY
TRBJ1-6	TRBV12-3/TRBV12-4	ASSLLSRGSPLH
TRBJ1-1	TRBV10-3	AISESGMRNTEAF
TRBJ2-6	TRBV3-1	ASSQGGGSGANVLT
TRBJ2-7	TRBV20-1	SARGSYEQY
TRBJ2-1	TRBV6-5	ASSYRGTSNNEQF
TRBJ1-6	TRBV7-2	ASSLQGRNSPLH
TRBJ2-7	TRBV7-9	DSISRTGRYEQY
TRBJ1-6	TRBV6-5	ASSYRASPLH
TRBJ1-1	TRBV12-3/TRBV12-4	ASSPQQDLGTEAF
TRBJ2-1	TRBV20-1	SATFGGQPYNEQF
TRBJ2-3	TRBV20-1	SAPRGGGPGSTDTQY
TRBJ2-3	TRBV5-1	ASSGTSSGGTDTQY
TRBJ2-1	TRBV20-1	SAREAGTGGWNEQF
TRBJ1-1	TRBV12-3/TRBV12-4	ASSPEGVMNTEAF
TRBJ2-7	TRBV4-2	ASSPSGGGSSHEQY
TRBJ2-5	TRBV20-1	SAREPPYQETQY
TRBJ2-1	TRBV7-3	ASSLTPGGDEQF
TRBJ2-7	TRBV2	ASSLTGPLYEQY
TRBJ2-7	TRBV5-1	ASSFRDTTYEQY
TRBJ2-3	TRBV20-1	SAGDRDFGTDTQY
TRBJ2-7	TRBV19	ASSSRESSYEQY
TRBJ2-7	TRBV7-8	ASSLAPGASYEQY
TRBJ2-1	TRBV3-1	ASSIRLAVSSYNEQF
TRBJ2-7	TRBV5-6	ASSFGLYEQY
TRBJ1-2	TRBV5-1	ASSRDPTSYGYT
TRBJ2-1	TRBV6-6	ATRGLAGGRYNEQF
TRBJ2-7	TRBV30	AWLNKGPYEQY
TRBJ1-4	TRBV20-1	SATTRNRGPNEKLF
TRBJ2-5	TRBV19	ASSIPGLKETQY
TRBJ1-1	TRBV20-1	SARARGDFWTEAF
TRBJ2-7	TRBV9	ASSAGLAGAPYEQY
TRBJ1-6	TRBV30	AWSLMDLNSPLH
TRBJ1-2	TRBV18	ASSPGGEGYT
TRBJ2-1	TRBV7-6	ASSLMATSYNEQF
TRBJ2-2	TRBV5-1	ASSLGTANTGELF
TRBJ2-2	TRBV6-6	ASRETGWDTGELF
TRBJ2-5	TRBV20-1	SAYAILEETQY
TRBJ1-6	TRBV5-6	ASSFGAWGGGNSPLH
TRBJ2-1	TRBV5-1	ASSWARADRGNEQF
TRBJ2-5	TRBV5-1	ASNHLTGSQETQY